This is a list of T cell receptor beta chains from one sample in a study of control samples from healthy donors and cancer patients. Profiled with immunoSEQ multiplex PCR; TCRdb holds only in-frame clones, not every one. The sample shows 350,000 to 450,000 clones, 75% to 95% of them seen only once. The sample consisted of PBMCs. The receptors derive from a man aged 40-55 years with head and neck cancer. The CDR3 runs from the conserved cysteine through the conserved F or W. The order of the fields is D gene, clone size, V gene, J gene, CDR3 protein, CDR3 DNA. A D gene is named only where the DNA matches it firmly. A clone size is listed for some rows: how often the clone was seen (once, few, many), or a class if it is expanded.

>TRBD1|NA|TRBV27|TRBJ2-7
CASSLQRTGGFEVYEQYF
TGTGCCAGCAGTTTACAGAGGACAGGAGGTTTCGAAGTATACGAGCAGTACTTC
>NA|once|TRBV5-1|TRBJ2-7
CASSLGALYEQYF
TGCGCCAGCAGCTTGGGAGCACTGTACGAGCAGTACTTC
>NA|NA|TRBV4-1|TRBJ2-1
CASSQLDILSYNEQFF
TGCGCCAGCAGCCAGCTCGATATCCTCTCCTACAATGAGCAGTTCTTC
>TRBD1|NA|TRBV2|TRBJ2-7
CASRKQGTYEQYF
TGTGCCAGCAGAAAACAGGGGACCTACGAGCAGTACTTC
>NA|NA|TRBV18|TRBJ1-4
CASSPFPAGTNEKLFF
TGTGCCAGCTCACCATTCCCCGCGGGGACTAATGAAAAACTGTTTTTT
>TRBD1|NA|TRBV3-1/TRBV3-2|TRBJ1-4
CASSQDFGTGARNEKLFF
TGTGCCAGCAGCCAAGATTTTGGGACAGGGGCTCGGAATGAAAAACTGTTTTTT
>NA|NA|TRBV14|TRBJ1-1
CASSQDQNTEAFF
TGTGCCAGCAGCCAAGATCAGAACACTGAAGCTTTCTTT
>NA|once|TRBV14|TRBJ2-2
CASSQGSGVGELFF
TGTGCCAGCAGCCAAGGTTCGGGAGTCGGGGAGCTGTTTTTT
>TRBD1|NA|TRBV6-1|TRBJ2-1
CASSDGTGAYNEQFF
TGTGCCAGCAGTGACGGGACAGGGGCCTACAATGAGCAGTTCTTC
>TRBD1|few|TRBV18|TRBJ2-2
CASSPPAQGATAGELFF
TGTGCCAGCTCACCACCGGCGCAGGGGGCTACCGCCGGGGAGCTGTTTTTT
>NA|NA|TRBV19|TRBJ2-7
CASSIAGMDMYEQYF
TGTGCCAGTAGTATCGCAGGTATGGATATGTACGAGCAGTACTTC
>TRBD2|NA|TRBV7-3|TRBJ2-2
CASSWTSGYTGELFF
TGTGCCAGCAGCTGGACTAGCGGTTACACCGGGGAGCTGTTTTTT
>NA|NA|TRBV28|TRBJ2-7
CASSSLYYEQYF
TGTGCCAGCAGCTCACTCTACTACGAGCAGTACTTC
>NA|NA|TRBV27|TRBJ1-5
CASSFEGRPQHF
TGTGCCAGCAGTTTTGAGGGTAGACCCCAGCATTTT
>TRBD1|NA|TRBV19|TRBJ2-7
CASRAQSGGGYEQYF
TGTGCCAGTAGGGCCCAATCAGGGGGCGGCTACGAGCAGTACTTC
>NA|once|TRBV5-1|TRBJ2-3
CASSLEGGSTDTQYF
TGCGCCAGCAGCTTGGAAGGGGGGTCCACAGATACGCAGTATTTT
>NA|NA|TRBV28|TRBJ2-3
CASKSLGEAYTQYF
TGTGCCAGCAAGAGTTTAGGGGAGGCGTATACGCAGTATTTT
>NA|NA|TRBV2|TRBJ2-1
CASRELVSSYNEQFF
TGTGCCAGCCGAGAGTTGGTAAGCTCCTACAATGAGCAGTTCTTC
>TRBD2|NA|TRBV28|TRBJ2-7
CASTFLAGEGGEQYF
TGTGCCAGCACCTTTTTAGCGGGAGAAGGAGGCGAGCAGTACTTC
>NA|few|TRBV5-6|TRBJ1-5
CASSQRTDSRFSNQPQHF
TGTGCCAGCAGCCAGAGAACCGACAGCCGCTTTAGCAATCAGCCCCAGCATTTT
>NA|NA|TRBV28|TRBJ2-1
CASSLSGIDEQFF
TGTGCCAGCAGTTTATCCGGGATCGATGAGCAGTTCTTC
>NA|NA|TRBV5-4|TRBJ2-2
CASSLAGTNTGELFF
TGTGCCAGCAGCTTGGCAGGTACGAACACCGGGGAGCTGTTTTTT
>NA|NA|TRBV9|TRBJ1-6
CASSGSSYNSPLHF
TGTGCCAGCAGCGGTAGCTCCTATAATTCACCCCTCCACTTT
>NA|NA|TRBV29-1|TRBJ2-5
CSVDATRGETQYF
TGCAGCGTTGACGCAACTAGGGGGGAGACCCAGTACTTC
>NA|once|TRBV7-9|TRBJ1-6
CASSPSANSPLHF
TGTGCCAGCAGCCCATCGGCCAATTCACCCCTCCACTTT
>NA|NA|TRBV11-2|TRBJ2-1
CASSPLGGILHNEQFF
TGTGCCAGCAGCCCCCTGGGGGGAATCTTACACAATGAGCAGTTCTTC
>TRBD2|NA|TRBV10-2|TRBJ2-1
CASSEEGAGAPYNEQFF
TGCGCCAGCAGTGAGGAGGGAGCGGGGGCCCCCTACAATGAGCAGTTCTTC
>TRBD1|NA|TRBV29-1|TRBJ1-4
CSAGQGDEKLFF
TGCAGCGCTGGACAGGGGGATGAAAAACTGTTTTTT
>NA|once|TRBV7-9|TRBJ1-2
CASSLGQGGGYTF
TGTGCCAGCAGCTTAGGGCAGGGAGGCGGCTACACCTTC
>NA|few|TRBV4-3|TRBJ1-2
CASSRLTAMDGYTF
TGCGCCAGCAGCCGACTAACAGCAATGGATGGCTACACCTTC
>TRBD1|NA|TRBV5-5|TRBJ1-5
CASSLVATGITQPQHF
TGTGCCAGCAGCTTGGTCGCGACAGGGATAACTCAGCCCCAGCATTTT